A selection of T cell receptor beta chains follows, all from one sample in a study of blood T cell repertoires in COVID-19. Clones were read by immunoSEQ multiplex PCR, and TCRdb kept only the in-frame ones, dropping some. This sample has roughly 300,000 clones, with 80% to 90% found just once. Sequenced sample: PBMCs or T cells enriched from blood (not recorded which). The receptor set was obtained from a woman under 40 who had recovered from COVID-19. The CDR3 runs from the conserved cysteine through the conserved F or W. Each record gives: J gene, clone size, V gene, D gene, CDR3 protein, CDR3 DNA. The D gene is left open where the match is weak. Expanded clones get a size class; other rows say once, few or many, or leave the size out.

>TRBJ1-4|.|TRBV19|.
CASSVQGTEPGKLFF
TGTGCCAGTAGTGTGCAGGGGACGGAGCCCGGGAAACTGTTTTTT
>TRBJ2-2|.|TRBV7-3|TRBD2
CASSLHGTRGTGELFF
TGTGCCAGCAGCTTACATGGGACTAGGGGGACCGGGGAGCTGTTTTTT
>TRBJ1-2|.|TRBV5-8|.
CASDPWPGGRKSYGYTF
TGTGCCAGCGACCCCTGGCCCGGGGGGCGTAAATCCTATGGCTACACCTTC
>TRBJ2-5|.|TRBV10-3|TRBD2
CAISDTFSGGPTDQYF
TGTGCCATCAGTGACACCTTTAGCGGGGGCCCTACGGATCAGTACTTC
>TRBJ1-1|few|TRBV3-1/TRBV3-2|.
CASSQEAMNTEAFF
TGTGCCAGCAGCCAAGAGGCCATGAACACTGAAGCTTTCTTT
>TRBJ1-1|.|TRBV19|.
CASTPGRGADTEAFF
TGTGCCAGTACGCCCGGACGGGGGGCGGACACTGAAGCTTTCTTT
>TRBJ1-4|.|TRBV5-1|TRBD1
CASSRDRGTNEKLFF
TGCGCCAGCAGCCGGGACAGGGGTACTAATGAAAAACTGTTTTTT
>TRBJ1-6|.|TRBV6-6|.
CASSRGQYNSPLHF
TGTGCCAGCAGCCGAGGACAGTATAATTCACCCCTCCACTTT
>TRBJ2-7|.|TRBV18|.
CASSPHPGGYEQYF
TGTGCCAGCTCACCTCACCCCGGGGGCTACGAGCAGTACTTC
>TRBJ1-6|.|TRBV5-4|.
CASSLMGRGGSLHF
TGTGCCAGCAGCTTGATGGGACGGGGGGGGTCCCTCCACTTT
>TRBJ2-1|.|TRBV29-1|TRBD2
CSATSGGDNEQFF
TGCAGCGCTACTAGCGGGGGAGACAATGAGCAGTTCTTC
>TRBJ1-2|.|TRBV5-1|.
CASSLARGLGYGYTF
TGCGCCAGCAGCTTGGCCCGAGGTCTCGGCTATGGCTACACCTTC
>TRBJ1-2|.|TRBV5-8|.
CASSSQAGNHYGYTF
TGTGCCAGCAGCTCTCAAGCGGGAAACCATTATGGCTACACCTTC
>TRBJ2-1|.|TRBV12-3/TRBV12-4|TRBD2
CASSFVLAEEQFF
TGTGCCAGCAGTTTTGTGCTAGCGGAGGAGCAGTTCTTC
>TRBJ1-1|.|TRBV4-3|.
CASSQDLGTLNTEAFF
TGCGCCAGCAGCCAAGATCTCGGGACATTGAACACTGAAGCTTTCTTT
>TRBJ2-7|.|TRBV9|.
CASSVDPGALYEQYF
TGTGCCAGCAGCGTAGACCCAGGGGCCCTCTACGAGCAGTACTTC
>TRBJ1-6|.|TRBV5-1|TRBD1
CASSSRGQYNSPLHF
TGCGCCAGCAGCTCCAGGGGACAGTATAATTCACCCCTCCACTTT
>TRBJ1-2|.|TRBV5-3|.
CARRLGTLYGYTF
TGTGCCAGAAGGTTAGGGACACTCTATGGCTACACCTTC
>TRBJ1-6|.|TRBV6-1|.
CASSEAQIPNSPLHF
TGTGCCAGCAGTGAAGCGCAGATACCAAATTCACCCCTCCACTTT
>TRBJ1-1|.|TRBV2|.
CATSQVNTEAFF
TGTGCCACGTCGCAGGTGAACACTGAAGCTTTCTTT
>TRBJ1-2|few|TRBV7-9|.
CASSLIGGTGYTF
TGTGCCAGCAGCTTAATTGGGGGGACCGGCTACACCTTC
>TRBJ2-2|.|TRBV9|.
CASSLRQFTGELFF
TGTGCCAGCAGCCTCAGACAATTCACCGGGGAGCTGTTTTTT
>TRBJ1-3|.|TRBV6-5|.
CASIPRGGRPDTIYF
TGTGCCAGCATCCCCAGGGGCGGTCGACCGGACACCATATATTTT
>TRBJ1-1|.|TRBV7-2|TRBD1
CASSSEGQGLGTEAFF
TGTGCCAGCAGCTCCGAAGGACAGGGGTTAGGAACTGAAGCTTTCTTT
>TRBJ1-1|.|TRBV13|.
CASSFLDSMNTEAFF
TGTGCCAGCAGCTTCTTAGACAGCATGAACACTGAAGCTTTCTTT
>TRBJ2-3|.|TRBV6-6|.
CASSYSTSRADTQYF
TGTGCCAGCAGTTACTCAACCTCACGGGCAGATACGCAGTATTTT
>TRBJ2-2|.|TRBV2|TRBD1
CASSNRGPNTGELFF
TGTGCCAGCAGCAACAGGGGACCGAACACCGGGGAGCTGTTTTTT
>TRBJ1-2|.|TRBV5-1|TRBD1
CASSLGDRGYGYTF
TGCGCCAGCAGCCTAGGGGACAGGGGGTATGGCTACACCTTC
>TRBJ1-1|.|TRBV29-1|.
CSESREYTEAFF
TGCAGCGAGAGCAGGGAATACACTGAAGCTTTCTTT
>TRBJ1-4|.|TRBV19|.
CASTPQRGSSEKLFF
TGTGCCAGTACCCCCCAGAGGGGGAGTAGTGAAAAACTGTTTTTT
>TRBJ1-4|.|TRBV5-4|.
CASSLAGYEKLFF
TGTGCCAGCAGCCTGGCAGGATATGAAAAACTGTTTTTT
>TRBJ1-6|few|TRBV25-1|.
CASSDLTGYNNSPLHF
TGTGCCAGCAGTGACTTGACAGGCTACAATAATTCACCCCTCCACTTT
>TRBJ2-1|.|TRBV24-1|.
CATSETRGRWDNEQFF
TGTGCCACCAGTGAAACCAGGGGGAGGTGGGACAATGAGCAGTTCTTC
>TRBJ1-5|.|TRBV5-6|.
CASSLFQGRDQPQHF
TGTGCCAGCAGCTTATTTCAGGGGCGGGATCAGCCCCAGCATTTT
>TRBJ2-3|.|TRBV29-1|TRBD2
CSGTPSGGAPDTQYF
TGCAGCGGTACTCCCAGCGGGGGGGCCCCAGATACGCAGTATTTT
>TRBJ2-4|.|TRBV2|.
CASSDQRGNIQYF
TGTGCCAGCAGTGACCAGCGCGGAAACATTCAGTACTTC
>TRBJ1-2|.|TRBV29-1|.
CSVKLGGTTYGYTF
TGCAGCGTTAAATTGGGAGGGACAACCTATGGCTACACCTTC
>TRBJ2-3|.|TRBV11-2|TRBD2
CASSSGGDYTDTQYF
TGTGCCAGCAGCTCTGGGGGGGACTACACAGATACGCAGTATTTT
>TRBJ2-3|.|TRBV19|.
CASSIWDLDTQYF
TGTGCCAGTAGTATCTGGGACTTAGATACGCAGTATTTT
>TRBJ1-4|.|TRBV28|TRBD1
CASSFNRGGDEKLFF
TGTGCCAGCAGTTTTAACAGGGGGGGGGATGAAAAACTGTTTTTT
>TRBJ1-1|.|TRBV6-5|.
CASSRTLNEAFF
TGTGCCAGCAGTCGAACTCTCAATGAAGCTTTCTTT
>TRBJ2-5|.|TRBV5-1|TRBD1
CASSLAGQGETQYF
TGCGCCAGCAGCTTGGCTGGACAGGGGGAGACCCAGTACTTC
>TRBJ2-5|.|TRBV28|.
CASSYLRAQYF
TGTGCCAGCAGCTACCTCCGGGCCCAGTACTTC
>TRBJ2-2|.|TRBV15|TRBD1
CATSPRRTGGELFF
TGTGCCACCAGCCCCCGACGGACAGGCGGGGAGCTGTTTTTT
>TRBJ1-2|.|TRBV6-5|TRBD1
CASNRGPYGYTF
TGTGCCAGTAACAGGGGACCCTATGGCTACACCTTC
>TRBJ1-4|.|TRBV15|TRBD1
CATSRTGAAEKLFF
TGTGCCACCAGCAGGACAGGGGCAGCTGAAAAACTGTTTTTT
>TRBJ2-1|.|TRBV5-1|TRBD1
CASLLDRAPDNEQFF
TGCGCCAGCCTCCTAGACAGGGCACCGGACAATGAGCAGTTCTTC
>TRBJ1-3|.|TRBV7-2|.
CASSPQGSGNTIYF
TGTGCCAGCAGCCCCCAGGGCTCTGGAAACACCATATATTTT
>TRBJ1-3|.|TRBV28|.
CASSKDSPYSGNTIYF
TGTGCCAGCAGTAAGGACAGCCCCTACTCTGGAAACACCATATATTTT
>TRBJ1-1|.|TRBV5-5|.
CASSSGQTPGKNTEAFF
TGTGCCAGCAGCTCAGGACAAACACCAGGGAAGAACACTGAAGCTTTCTTT
>TRBJ1-1|.|TRBV4-3|.
CASSQDAGINTEAFF
TGCGCCAGCAGCCAAGATGCAGGGATCAACACTGAAGCTTTCTTT
>TRBJ1-6|.|TRBV5-5|.
CASSLVSGENSPLHF
TGTGCCAGCAGCTTGGTGTCGGGAGAGAATTCACCCCTCCACTTT
>TRBJ1-6|.|TRBV6-5|.
CATPAGQGNSPLHF
TGTGCCACCCCGGCTGGGCAGGGCAATTCACCCCTCCACTTT
>TRBJ1-1|.|TRBV5-1|.
CASSSQQNSPTEAFF
TGCGCCAGCAGCTCCCAACAGAATTCACCCACTGAAGCTTTCTTT
>TRBJ2-2|.|TRBV7-9|TRBD1
CASSSNRGLSTGELFF
TGTGCCAGCAGTTCCAACAGGGGGCTGAGCACCGGGGAGCTGTTTTTT
>TRBJ2-3|.|TRBV12-3/TRBV12-4|.
CASSLSGPDTQYF
TGTGCCAGCAGTTTAAGTGGCCCAGATACGCAGTATTTT
>TRBJ1-1|.|TRBV7-9|.
CASSLGTRHPAGTEAFF
TGTGCCAGCAGCCTCGGCACCAGACATCCTGCAGGCACTGAAGCTTTCTTT
>TRBJ2-5|.|TRBV5-1|.
CASSLATIIQETQYF
TGCGCCAGCAGCTTGGCGACAATAATCCAAGAGACCCAGTACTTC
>TRBJ1-5|few|TRBV5-4|.
CAFSQGISNQPQHF
TGTGCCTTCTCACAGGGCATCAGCAATCAGCCCCAGCATTTT
>TRBJ2-7|.|TRBV28|.
CASSFFRSHFLGEQYF
TGTGCCAGCAGTTTTTTCCGAAGCCACTTCCTCGGGGAGCAGTACTTC